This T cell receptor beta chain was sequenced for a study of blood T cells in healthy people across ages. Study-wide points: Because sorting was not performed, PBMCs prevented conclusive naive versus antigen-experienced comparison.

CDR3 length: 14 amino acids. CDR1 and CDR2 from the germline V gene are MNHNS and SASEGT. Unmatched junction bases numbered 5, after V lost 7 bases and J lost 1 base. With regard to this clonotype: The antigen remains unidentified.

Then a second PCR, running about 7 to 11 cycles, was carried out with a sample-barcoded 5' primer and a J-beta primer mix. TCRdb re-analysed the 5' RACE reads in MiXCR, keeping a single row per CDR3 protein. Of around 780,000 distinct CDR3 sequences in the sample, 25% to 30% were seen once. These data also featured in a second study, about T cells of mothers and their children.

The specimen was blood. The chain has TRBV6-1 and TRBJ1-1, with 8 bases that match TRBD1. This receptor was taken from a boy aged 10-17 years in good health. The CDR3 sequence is CASIRQGTNTEAFF. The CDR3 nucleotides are TGTGCCAGCATTAGACAGGGGACGAACACTGAAGCTTTCTTT.